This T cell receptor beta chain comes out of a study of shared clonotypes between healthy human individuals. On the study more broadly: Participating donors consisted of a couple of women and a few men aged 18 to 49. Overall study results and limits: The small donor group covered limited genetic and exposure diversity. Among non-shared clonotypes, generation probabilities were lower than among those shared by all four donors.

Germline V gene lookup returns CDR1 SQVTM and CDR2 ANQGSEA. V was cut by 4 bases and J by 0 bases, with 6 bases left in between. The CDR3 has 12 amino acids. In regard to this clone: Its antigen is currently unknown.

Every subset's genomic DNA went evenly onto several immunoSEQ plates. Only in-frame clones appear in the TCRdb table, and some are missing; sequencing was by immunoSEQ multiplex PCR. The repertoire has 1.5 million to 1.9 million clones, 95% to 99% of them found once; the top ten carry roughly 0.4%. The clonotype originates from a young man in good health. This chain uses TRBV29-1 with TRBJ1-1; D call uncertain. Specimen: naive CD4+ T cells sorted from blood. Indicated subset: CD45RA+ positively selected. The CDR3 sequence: CSVGWVNTEAFF. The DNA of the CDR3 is TGCAGCGTTGGCTGGGTGAACACTGAAGCTTTCTTT.